These T cell receptor beta chains were read from a single sample in a study of beta chain features in type 1 diabetes. Assay: immunoSEQ multiplex PCR; the TCRdb copy retains only in-frame clones and omits some. The sample lists 200,000 to 250,000 clones; about 15% were seen once. Sequences were obtained from naive CD4+ T cells from blood. The source of these receptors is a man in his thirties or forties with type 1 diabetes. Both conserved end residues are part of each CDR3. A D gene is named only where the DNA matches it firmly. The size of a clone is reported for some rows only, either as once, few or many, or as a class for expanded clones.

j_call clone_size d_call v_call cdr3_nt cdr3_aa
TRBJ2-1 - TRBD1 TRBV19 TGTGCCAGTAGTATAGAGGACAGGGCCACCTACAATGAGCAGTTCTTC CASSIEDRATYNEQFF
TRBJ1-2 - - TRBV14 TGTGCCAGCAGCCAATGGGCCTATGGCTACACCTTC CASSQWAYGYTF
TRBJ1-2 few TRBD1 TRBV5-1 TGCGCCAGCAGCTCGGGACAGGGGACGGGGGGCTACACCTTC CASSSGQGTGGYTF
TRBJ1-2 - - TRBV6-1 TGTGCCAGCAGTCCATATCGAGGCTATGGCTACACCTTC CASSPYRGYGYTF
TRBJ1-5 - - TRBV6-1 TGTGCCAGCAGTATGGACAGCCCCCAGCCCCAGCATTTT CASSMDSPQPQHF
TRBJ1-1 few - TRBV7-9 TGTGCCAGCAGCTTAGGAGACGGACTCTGGAACACTGAAGCTTTCTTT CASSLGDGLWNTEAFF
TRBJ2-3 few TRBD1 TRBV7-9 TGTGCCAGCAGCCAAAGCCGGGACAGGGGGAGCACAGATACGCAGTATTTT CASSQSRDRGSTDTQYF
TRBJ2-3 few - TRBV7-9 TGTGCCAGCAGCTTTATGACAGGGAGGTACACAGATACGCAGTATTTT CASSFMTGRYTDTQYF
TRBJ1-5 few - TRBV18 TGTGCCAGCTCACCAGGGGGGGCGAGATGGCCCCAGCATTTT CASSPGGARWPQHF
TRBJ1-2 - - TRBV29-1 TGCAGCGTATCCCAAAATGGCTACACCTTC CSVSQNGYTF
TRBJ2-6 few - TRBV5-6 TGTGCCAGCAGCGAACAGGTAGACCCTGGGGCCAACGTCCTGACTTTC CASSEQVDPGANVLTF
TRBJ2-7 few TRBD1 TRBV6-1 TGTGCCAGCAGTGACAGACAGGGAAGGGACGAGCAGTACTTC CASSDRQGRDEQYF
TRBJ2-3 - TRBD1 TRBV9 TGTGCCAGCAGCGCTCGACAGGGGGTTTTTGACGATACGCAGTATTTT CASSARQGVFDDTQYF
TRBJ2-5 few - TRBV2 TGTGCCAGCACCCTGGGGCAGGGGAGAGAGACCCAGTACTTC CASTLGQGRETQYF
TRBJ2-2 - - TRBV6-5 TGTGCCAGCAGCTACTCTACAGGGAACACCGGGGAGCTGTTTTTT CASSYSTGNTGELFF
TRBJ2-5 few TRBD1 TRBV19 TGTGCCAGTAGAATTCGACAGGGACAAGAGACCCAGTACTTC CASRIRQGQETQYF
TRBJ1-1 - TRBD1 TRBV7-9 TGTGCCAGCAACGCGGACAGGCCTGAAGCTTTCTTT CASNADRPEAFF
TRBJ2-2 - - TRBV9 TGTGCCAGCAGCGTAGCCAGGGTCGGCACCGGGGAGCTGTTTTTT CASSVARVGTGELFF
TRBJ2-1 - TRBD1 TRBV18 TGTGCCAGCTCAAGTCAGGGGGCTAACAATGAGCAGTTCTTC CASSSQGANNEQFF
TRBJ2-7 - - TRBV12-5 TGTGCTAGTGGTTTGGTACCTTACAGCTCCTACGAGCAGTACTTC CASGLVPYSSYEQYF